This T cell receptor (beta chain) came from a study of identifying expanded T cells in peripheral blood. Profiling relied on immunoSEQ multiplex PCR, and the TCRdb table lists in-frame clones only, not all of them. Found here are 85,000 to 100,000 clones, about 91% of them singletons; the top ten hold under 4.5%. Per the germline V gene, CDR1 is SGHRS and CDR2 is YFSETQ. V trimming: 0 bases; J trimming: 2 bases; junction bases outside the gene matches: 3. The CDR3 extends over 16 amino acids. As for this clone: Its antigen is unknown.

General study findings and limits: About 1.2 clones differed between technical replicates, versus around 15 and 18 over time.

The chain links TRBV5-1 to TRBJ2-2; 8 nucleotides agree with TRBD1. The sequenced sample was blood. This receptor was obtained from a person between 18 and 70 years old in good health. CDR3: CASSLAGQGNTGELFF. Written as DNA, the CDR3 is TGCGCCAGCAGCTTGGCAGGACAGGGAAACACCGGGGAGCTGTTTTTT.